These 16 T cell receptor beta chains were sequenced from one sample in a study of tissue T cells after allogeneic stem cell transplantation. The table came from immunoSEQ multiplex PCR; TCRdb's copy has only in-frame clones and leaves some out. The sample contains 17,000 or so clones, about 70% of which appear only once. Sequencing input: spleen. The origin of the receptors is a female BALB/c mouse in good health. MHC haplotype here: H2-d.

A few counts support this clone. The gene names given are mouse names. CDR3 region: CASSLFSGGSYEQYF. CDR3 DNA (partial): TGTGCTAGCAGTTTATTTTCTGGGGGCTCCTATGAACAGTAC. This sequence joins TRBV29 and TRBJ2-7, with 7 bases aligning to TRBD2. Read data end 1 residue before the CDR3 end; the end is taken from the germline J gene. The junction had 3 bases not matched to a gene; V was cut back by 1 base and J by 0 bases. The CDR3 spans 15 residues. Germline V gives CDR1 MSHET, CDR2 SYDVDS.

In this sample, this clone turned up a few times. The genes are named according to mouse. The read falls 1 residue short of the CDR3 end, and the missing part is taken from the germline J gene. The chain links TRBV19 to TRBJ2-7; no definite D call. The V gene's germline CDR1 is FNHDT and CDR2 SITEND (reference sequence). V was clipped by 2 bases and J by 4 bases, with 7 bases between them. This CDR3 has 12 amino acids. CDR3 bases read: TGTGCCAGCAGTATGGGCAGATATGAACAGTAC. Residues: CASSMGRYEQY. The complete CDR3 reads CASSMGRYEQYF.

Comment on this clone: The gene names here belong to mouse. The read finishes 1 residue shy of the CDR3 end, and the germline J gene is used to complete it. The rearrangement joins TRBV5 to TRBJ2-5; 8 bases fit TRBD2. V shed 0 bases, J shed 1 base, and the junction held 0 bases outside the gene matches. This CDR3 has 15 amino acids. Germline lookup yields CDR1 LGHNA and CDR2 YNLKQL (reference sequence). The CDR3 DNA, read in part, is TGTGCCAGCAGCCAAGATGGGGGGGACCAAGACACCCAGTAC. Protein: CASSQDGGDQDTQY. The complete CDR3 sequence is CASSQDGGDQDTQYF.

To note about this clone: The gene names here belong to mouse. With the read ending 1 residue before the CDR3 end, the germline J gene is used to fill in that end. The V call is TRBV19, the J call TRBJ1-2; D gene uncertain. The CDR3 consists of 13 residues. The germline V gene encodes CDR1 FNHDT and CDR2 SITEND (reference sequence). V shed 4 bases and J shed 0 bases, with 7 bases lying between them. CDR3 amino acids: CASSVTANSDYTF. CDR3 bases read: TGTGCCAGCAGTGTTACAGCAAACTCCGACTACACC. The variable domain in full, completed from reference TRBV19 and TRBJ1-2, reads GGIITQTPKFLIGQEGQKLTLKCQQNFNHDTMYWYRQDSGKGLRLIYYSITENDLQKGDLSEGYDASREKKSSFSLTVTSAQKNEMAVFLCASSVTANSDYTFGSGTRLLVI.

In regard to this clone: The gene symbols are mouse symbols. The missing CDR3 end, 1 residue past where the read stops, is filled in from the germline J gene. This chain joins TRBV3 and TRBJ2-1; D assignment may be TRBD1 or TRBD2 (6 bases each). In germline, CDR1 is SNHLY, CDR2 FYNGKV (reference sequence). Trimming took off 1 base at V and 0 bases at J, with 10 bases between the two ends. The CDR3 contains 16 residues. The CDR3: CASSLGGGNNYAEQFF. The part of the CDR3 DNA that was read is TGTGCCAGCAGCTTAGGAGGGGGGAATAACTATGCTGAGCAGTTC.

A note on this clone: The listed genes are named as in mouse. The CDR3 is cut off 1 residue early in the read; its end comes from the germline J gene. The chain has TRBV2 and TRBJ1-6; unclear D gene. TRBJ1-6 is an ORF, with its function uncertain. This CDR3 spans 16 amino acids. V lost 0 bases, J lost 1 base, and 7 bases lay in between. Germline values: CDR1 LGHNA, CDR2 YSYQKL. The sequenced CDR3 bases are TGTGCCAGCAGCCAAGAACCGGGATCCTATAATTCGCCCCTCTAC. It codes for CASSQEPGSYNSPLY. The full CDR3 protein is CASSQEPGSYNSPLYF.

This clone was counted once. Germline and genes here are mouse. Coverage ceases 1 residue before the CDR3 finishes, and the germline J gene fills in the end. The rearrangement uses TRBV5 and TRBJ2-2, with D perhaps given as TRBD1 or TRBD2 (5 bases each). The CDR3 is 14 residues long. The germline CDR1 and CDR2 sequences are LGHNA and YNLKQL (reference sequence). Trimming took off 0 bases at V and 6 bases at J, with 8 bases between the two ends. The CDR3: CASSQDTGPGQLYF. The sequenced part of the CDR3 DNA is TGTGCCAGCAGCCAAGATACGGGGCCCGGGCAGCTCTAC.

This clone has a handful of counts. Any gene name here is a mouse gene name. The CDR3 is cut off 1 residue early in the read; its end comes from the germline J gene. This rearrangement joins TRBV13-1 to TRBJ2-7; the match to TRBD1 covers 9 bases. The germline V gene encodes CDR1 NSHNY and CDR2 SYGAGN. Losses at the gene ends were 1 base for V and 4 bases for J; bases not matched to a gene: 9. The CDR3 has 16 amino acids. The CDR3: CASSDMGQGSLYEQYF. Incomplete CDR3 DNA: TGTGCCAGCAGTGATATGGGACAGGGCTCCCTTTATGAACAGTAC.

On this clone itself: Germline and genes: mouse. This CDR3 reads CASSIRGRSNERLFF. The CDR3 bases that were read are TGTGCCAGCAGTATCCGGGGCCGTTCCAACGAAAGATTATTT. This rearrangement joins TRBV19 to TRBJ1-4, with D possibly matching TRBD1 (5 bases). With the read ending 1 residue before the CDR3 end, the germline J gene is used to fill in that end. From germline, CDR1 is FNHDT and CDR2 SITEND (reference sequence). This CDR3 spans 15 amino acids. The germline V and J ends were trimmed by 2 bases and 1 base, with 9 bases remaining between them.

As concerns this clone: The genes and germline here are from mouse. This chain's CDR3 is CGARDPQGTGQLYF. Partial CDR3 DNA: TGTGGTGCTAGGGATCCACAGGGCACCGGGCAGCTCTAC. The V call is TRBV20, the J call TRBJ2-2; TRBD1 might be the D (6 bases). With the read ending 1 residue before the CDR3 end, the germline J gene is used to fill in that end. With 0 bases removed from V and 4 bases from J, the gap between germline ends came to 9 bases. This CDR3 spans 14 amino acids. CDR1 GFQATS and CDR2 STVNSAI come from the germline V gene.

As for this clone: The genes are named according to mouse. From the germline J gene comes the end of the CDR3, since the read stops 1 residue before it. The chain joins TRBV13-2 to TRBJ2-2; 9 nucleotides line up with TRBD2. In germline, CDR1 is NNHNN, CDR2 SYGAGS (reference sequence). CDR3 length equals 15 residues. V trimming: 6 bases; J trimming: 2 bases; junction bases outside the gene matches: 5. The CDR3 bases that were read are TGTGCCAGCGCCTACTGGGGGGAGAACACCGGGCAGCTCTAC. It yields the protein CASAYWGENTGQLY. The full CDR3 protein reads CASAYWGENTGQLYF.

This clone was picked up a small number of times. The germline and genes are mouse ones. Sequencing ends 1 residue short of the CDR3 end; the germline J gene provides the rest. J is TRBJ2-7 and V is TRBV5, with 11 bases identical to TRBD1. The CDR3 spans 15 residues. V trimming: 3 bases; J trimming: 4 bases; junction bases outside the gene matches: 5. From germline, CDR1 is LGHNA and CDR2 YNLKQL (reference sequence). The covered CDR3 bases are TGTGCCAGCAGCCACGCCGGGACAGGGGGTTATGAACAGTAC. This codes for CASSHAGTGGYEQY. Given in full, the CDR3 is CASSHAGTGGYEQYF.

In this sample, this clone turned up a few times. Gene names and germline match the mouse. The read gets to within 1 residue of the CDR3 end, and the germline J gene fills in the rest. The J gene is TRBJ2-7, the V gene TRBV13-2, with 8 bases matching TRBD1. The CDR3 sequence is 13 residues long. V lost 2 bases and J lost 6; bases outside the gene matches: 4. Germline V gives CDR1 NNHNN, CDR2 SYGAGS (reference sequence). The sequenced CDR3 bases are TGTGCCAGCGGTGAGCAGGGGGCGCTTGAACAGTAC. Amino acids: CASGEQGALEQY. The complete CDR3 protein is CASGEQGALEQYF.

Note on this clone: Germline and genes: mouse. The read gets to within 1 residue of the CDR3 end, and the germline J gene fills in the rest. The chain couples TRBV5 to TRBJ1-4; 7 nucleotides match TRBD1. The CDR3 spans 17 residues. V dropped 0 bases and J dropped 0; count of bases not matched to a gene: 4. CDR1 is LGHNA and CDR2 is YNLKQL in the germline V gene (reference sequence). The part of the CDR3 DNA that was read is TGTGCCAGCAGCCAAGATCGGGACAGAATTTCCAACGAAAGATTATTT. Translated: CASSQDRDRISNERLF. The CDR3 as a whole reads CASSQDRDRISNERLFF.

Notes on this clone: Gene names follow the mouse nomenclature. The sequenced fragment ends 1 residue before the CDR3 boundary, so the rest is inferred from the germline J gene. The J gene is TRBJ2-7, the V gene TRBV31; 7 nucleotides agree with TRBD1. Germline CDR1 GKSSPN, CDR2 SITVG. V lost 1 base and J lost 0; bases outside the gene matches: 6. The CDR3 is made up of 15 amino acids. This CDR3 reads CAWSRQGPSSYEQYF. CDR3 bases read: TGTGCCTGGAGTCGACAGGGACCAAGCTCCTATGAACAGTAC.

Concerning this clone: The listed genes are named as in mouse. Sequencing ends 1 residue short of the CDR3 end; the germline J gene provides the rest. The gene calls are TRBV19 and TRBJ2-5; D is tentatively TRBD1 or TRBD2 (5 bases each). V lost 0 bases and J 2 bases, leaving 7 bases between the germline ends. This CDR3 comprises 14 residues. Germline loops: CDR1 FNHDT, CDR2 SITEND (reference sequence). The sequenced part of the CDR3 DNA is TGTGCCAGCAGTATAGGGGGGACCCAAGACACCCAGTAC. Translation: CASSIGGTQDTQY. Given in full, the CDR3 is CASSIGGTQDTQYF.